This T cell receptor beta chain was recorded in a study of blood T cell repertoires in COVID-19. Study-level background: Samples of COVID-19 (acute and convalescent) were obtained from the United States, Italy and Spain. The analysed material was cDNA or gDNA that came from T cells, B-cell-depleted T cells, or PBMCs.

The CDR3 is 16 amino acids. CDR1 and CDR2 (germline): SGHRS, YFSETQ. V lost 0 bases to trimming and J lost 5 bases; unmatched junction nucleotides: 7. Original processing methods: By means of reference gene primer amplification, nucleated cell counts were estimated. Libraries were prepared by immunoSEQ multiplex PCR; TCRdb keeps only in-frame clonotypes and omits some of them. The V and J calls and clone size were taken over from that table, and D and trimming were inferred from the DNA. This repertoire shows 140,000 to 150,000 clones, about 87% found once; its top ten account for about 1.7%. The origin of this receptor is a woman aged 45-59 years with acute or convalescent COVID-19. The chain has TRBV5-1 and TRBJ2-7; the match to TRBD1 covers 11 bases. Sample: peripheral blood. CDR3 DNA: TGCGCCAGCAGCTTGGCCCCCCCGGGACAGGGGGACGAGCAGTACTTC. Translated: CASSLAPPGQGDEQYF.